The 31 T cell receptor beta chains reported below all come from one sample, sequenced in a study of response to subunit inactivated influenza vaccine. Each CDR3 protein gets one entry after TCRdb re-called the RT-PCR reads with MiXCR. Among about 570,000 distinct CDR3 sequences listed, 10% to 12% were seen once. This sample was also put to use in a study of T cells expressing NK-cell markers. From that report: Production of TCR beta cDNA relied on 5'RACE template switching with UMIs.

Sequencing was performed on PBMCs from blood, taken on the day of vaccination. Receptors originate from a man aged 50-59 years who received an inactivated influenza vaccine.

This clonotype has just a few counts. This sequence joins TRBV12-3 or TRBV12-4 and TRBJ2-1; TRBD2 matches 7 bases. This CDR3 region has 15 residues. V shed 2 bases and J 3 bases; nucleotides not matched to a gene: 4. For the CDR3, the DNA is TGTGCCAGCAGTTTATGGCGGGGGAACTACAATGAGCAGTTCTTC. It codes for CASSLWRGNYNEQFF.

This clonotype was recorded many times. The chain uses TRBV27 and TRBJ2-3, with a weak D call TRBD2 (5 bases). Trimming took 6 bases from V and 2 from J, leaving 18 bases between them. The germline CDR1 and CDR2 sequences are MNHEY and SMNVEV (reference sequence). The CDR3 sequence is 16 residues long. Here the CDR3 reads CASRPPGQDFTDTQYF. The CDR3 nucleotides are TGTGCCAGCAGACCTCCGGGTCAGGACTTCACAGATACGCAGTATTTT.

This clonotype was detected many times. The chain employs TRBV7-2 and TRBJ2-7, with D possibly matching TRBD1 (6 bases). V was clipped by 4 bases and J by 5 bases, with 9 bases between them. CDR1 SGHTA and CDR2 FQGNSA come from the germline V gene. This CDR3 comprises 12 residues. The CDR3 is CASSSQGDEQYF. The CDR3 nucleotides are TGTGCCAGCAGCTCACAGGGTGACGAGCAGTACTTC.

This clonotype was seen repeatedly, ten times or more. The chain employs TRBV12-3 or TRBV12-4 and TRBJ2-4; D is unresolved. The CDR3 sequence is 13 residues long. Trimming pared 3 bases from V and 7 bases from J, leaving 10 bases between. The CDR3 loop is CASSFRQVNIQYF. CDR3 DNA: TGTGCCAGCAGTTTTCGGCAGGTGAACATTCAGTACTTC.

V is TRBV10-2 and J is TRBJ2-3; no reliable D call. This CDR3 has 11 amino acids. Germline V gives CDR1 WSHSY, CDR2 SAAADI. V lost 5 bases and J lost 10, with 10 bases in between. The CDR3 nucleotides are TGCGCCAGCAGTATTCCTGGGGCGCAGTATTTT. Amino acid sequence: CASSIPGAQYF.

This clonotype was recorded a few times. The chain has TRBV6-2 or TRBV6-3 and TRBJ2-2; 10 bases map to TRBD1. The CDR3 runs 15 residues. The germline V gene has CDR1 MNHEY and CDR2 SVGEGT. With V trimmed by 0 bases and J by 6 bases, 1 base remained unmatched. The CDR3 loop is CASSYSGQGAGELFF. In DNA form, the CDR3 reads TGTGCCAGCAGTTACTCCGGACAGGGGGCCGGGGAGCTGTTTTTT.

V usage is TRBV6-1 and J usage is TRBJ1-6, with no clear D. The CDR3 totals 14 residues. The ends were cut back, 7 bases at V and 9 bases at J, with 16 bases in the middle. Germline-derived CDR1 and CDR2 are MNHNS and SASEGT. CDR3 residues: CASIKRDVGSPLHF. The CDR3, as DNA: TGTGCCAGCATCAAGCGGGATGTTGGTTCACCCCTCCACTTT.

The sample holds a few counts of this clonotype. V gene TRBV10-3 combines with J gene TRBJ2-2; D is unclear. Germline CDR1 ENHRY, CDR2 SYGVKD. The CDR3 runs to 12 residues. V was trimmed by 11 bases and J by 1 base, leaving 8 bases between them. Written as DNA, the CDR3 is TGTGCCGCCGAAGAGAACACCGGGGAGCTGTTTTTT. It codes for CAAEENTGELFF.

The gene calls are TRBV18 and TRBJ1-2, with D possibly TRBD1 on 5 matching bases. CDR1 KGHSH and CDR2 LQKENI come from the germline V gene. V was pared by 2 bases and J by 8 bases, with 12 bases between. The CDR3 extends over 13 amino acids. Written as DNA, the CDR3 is TGTGCCAGCTCACCAAATCCAGGGAACGGCTACACCTTC. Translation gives CASSPNPGNGYTF.

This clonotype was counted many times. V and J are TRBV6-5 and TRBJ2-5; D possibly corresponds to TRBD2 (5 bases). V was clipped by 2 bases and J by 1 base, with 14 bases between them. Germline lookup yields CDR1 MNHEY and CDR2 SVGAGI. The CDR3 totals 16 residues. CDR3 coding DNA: TGTGCCAGCAGTTACCGGGGATTTGGTACCCAAGAGACCCAGTACTTC. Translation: CASSYRGFGTQETQYF.

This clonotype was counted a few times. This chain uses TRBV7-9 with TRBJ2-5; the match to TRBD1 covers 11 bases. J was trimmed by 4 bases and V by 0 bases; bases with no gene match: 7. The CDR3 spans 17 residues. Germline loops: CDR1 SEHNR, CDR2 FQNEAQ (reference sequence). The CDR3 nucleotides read TGTGCCAGCAGCTTAGCGGACAGGGGGCAAGGCGTAGAGACCCAGTACTTC. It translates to CASSLADRGQGVETQYF.

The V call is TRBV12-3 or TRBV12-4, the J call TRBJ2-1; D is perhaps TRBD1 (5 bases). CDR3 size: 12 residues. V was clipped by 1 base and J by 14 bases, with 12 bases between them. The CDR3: CASSLEWGFKFF. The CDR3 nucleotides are TGTGCCAGCAGTTTAGAGTGGGGCTTTAAGTTCTTC.

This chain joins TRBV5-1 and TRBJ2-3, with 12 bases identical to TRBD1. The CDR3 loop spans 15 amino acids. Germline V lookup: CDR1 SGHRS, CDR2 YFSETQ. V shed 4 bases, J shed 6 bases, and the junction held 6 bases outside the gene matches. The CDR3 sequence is CASSVGTGGIDTQYF. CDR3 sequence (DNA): TGCGCCAGCAGCGTCGGGACAGGGGGCATCGATACGCAGTATTTT.

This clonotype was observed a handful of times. The CDR3 DNA follows: TGCAGTGCTAGAGCACGCTTTAGCGGCGCCAGCACAGATACGCAGTATTTT. This codes for CSARARFSGASTDTQYF. The chain uses TRBV20-1 and TRBJ2-3; TRBD2 is a possible D gene (6 bases). Looked up from germline, CDR1 is DFQATT and CDR2 is SNEGSKA (reference sequence). V was shortened by 1 base and J by 0 bases, with 17 bases between the two germline ends. CDR3 length: 17 residues.

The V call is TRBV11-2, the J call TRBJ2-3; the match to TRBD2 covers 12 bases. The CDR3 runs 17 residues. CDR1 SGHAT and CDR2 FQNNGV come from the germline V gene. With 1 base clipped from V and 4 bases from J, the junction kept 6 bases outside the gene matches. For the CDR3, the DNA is TGTGCCAGCAGCTTAGCCTCGACTAGCGGGAGCGCAGATACGCAGTATTTT. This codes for CASSLASTSGSADTQYF.

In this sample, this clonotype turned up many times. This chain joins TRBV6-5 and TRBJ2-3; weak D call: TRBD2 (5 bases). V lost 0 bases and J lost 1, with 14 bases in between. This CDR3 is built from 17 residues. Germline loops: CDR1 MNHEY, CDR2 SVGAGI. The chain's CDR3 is CASSYSLRADRTDTQYF. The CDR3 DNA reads TGTGCCAGCAGTTACTCGTTGCGAGCGGACCGCACAGATACGCAGTATTTT.

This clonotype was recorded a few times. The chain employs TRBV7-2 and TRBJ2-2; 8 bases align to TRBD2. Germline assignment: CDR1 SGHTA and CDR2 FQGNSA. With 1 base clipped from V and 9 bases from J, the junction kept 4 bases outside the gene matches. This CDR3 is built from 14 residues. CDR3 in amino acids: CASSLVAGGRELFF. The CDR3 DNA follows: TGTGCCAGCAGCTTAGTTGCGGGAGGACGGGAGCTGTTTTTT.

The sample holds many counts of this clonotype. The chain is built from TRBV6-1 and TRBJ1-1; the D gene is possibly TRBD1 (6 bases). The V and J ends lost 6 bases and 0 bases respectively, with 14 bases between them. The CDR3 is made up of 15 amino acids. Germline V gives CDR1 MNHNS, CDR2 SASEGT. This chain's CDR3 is CASRMVGGLNTEAFF. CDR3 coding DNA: TGTGCCAGCAGGATGGTAGGGGGTTTGAACACTGAAGCTTTCTTT.

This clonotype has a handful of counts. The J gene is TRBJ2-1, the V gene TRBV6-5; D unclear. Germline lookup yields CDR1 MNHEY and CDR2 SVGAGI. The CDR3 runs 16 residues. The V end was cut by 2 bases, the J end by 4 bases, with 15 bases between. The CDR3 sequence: CASSYTREVRYNEQFF. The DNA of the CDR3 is TGTGCCAGCAGTTACACCCGAGAGGTCAGGTACAATGAGCAGTTCTTC.

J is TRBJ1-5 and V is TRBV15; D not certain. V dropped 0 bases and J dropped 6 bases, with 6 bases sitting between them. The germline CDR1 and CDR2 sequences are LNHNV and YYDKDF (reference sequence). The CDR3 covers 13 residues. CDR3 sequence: CATSRDHGQPQHF. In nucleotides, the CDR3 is TGTGCCACCAGCAGAGATCACGGTCAGCCCCAGCATTTT.

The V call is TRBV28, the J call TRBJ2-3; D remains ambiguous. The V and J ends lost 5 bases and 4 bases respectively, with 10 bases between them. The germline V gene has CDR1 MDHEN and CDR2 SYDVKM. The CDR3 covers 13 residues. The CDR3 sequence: CASSPSLADTQYF. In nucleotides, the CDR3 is TGTGCCAGCAGTCCGTCTCTCGCAGATACGCAGTATTTT.

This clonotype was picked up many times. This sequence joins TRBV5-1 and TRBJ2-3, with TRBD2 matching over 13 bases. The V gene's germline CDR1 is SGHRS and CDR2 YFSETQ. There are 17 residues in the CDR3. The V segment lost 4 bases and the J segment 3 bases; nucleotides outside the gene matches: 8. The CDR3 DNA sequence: TGCGCCAGCAGCAAACCGGGACTAGCGGGGTTTACAGATACGCAGTATTTT. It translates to CASSKPGLAGFTDTQYF.

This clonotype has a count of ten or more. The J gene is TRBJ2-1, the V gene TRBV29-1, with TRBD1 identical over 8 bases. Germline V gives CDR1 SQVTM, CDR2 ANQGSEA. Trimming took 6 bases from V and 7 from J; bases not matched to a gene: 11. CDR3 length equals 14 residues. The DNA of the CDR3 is TGCAGCGTCGGACCCAGGGGGCGAGGAAATGAGCAGTTCTTC. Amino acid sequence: CSVGPRGRGNEQFF.

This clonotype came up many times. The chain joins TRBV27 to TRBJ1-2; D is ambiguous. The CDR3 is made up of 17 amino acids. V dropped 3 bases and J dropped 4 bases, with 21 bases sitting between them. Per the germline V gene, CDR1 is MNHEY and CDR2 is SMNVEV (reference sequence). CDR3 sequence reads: CASSFLDPQAIAYGYTF. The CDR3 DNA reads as TGTGCCAGCAGTTTCCTAGATCCCCAGGCTATTGCCTATGGCTACACCTTC.

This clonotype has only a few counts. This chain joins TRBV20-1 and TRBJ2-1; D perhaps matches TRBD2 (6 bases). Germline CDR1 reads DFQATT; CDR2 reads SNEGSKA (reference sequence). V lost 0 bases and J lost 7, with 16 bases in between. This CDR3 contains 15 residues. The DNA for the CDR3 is TGCAGTGCTAGAGATGTCGTCCGACTAGGGAATGAGCAGTTCTTC. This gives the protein CSARDVVRLGNEQFF.

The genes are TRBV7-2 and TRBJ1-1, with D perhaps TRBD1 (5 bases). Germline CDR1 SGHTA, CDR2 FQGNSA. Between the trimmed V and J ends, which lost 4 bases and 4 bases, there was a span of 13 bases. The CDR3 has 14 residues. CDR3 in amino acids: CASSYQGVGTEAFF. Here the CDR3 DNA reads TGTGCCAGCAGCTATCAGGGCGTTGGCACTGAAGCTTTCTTT.

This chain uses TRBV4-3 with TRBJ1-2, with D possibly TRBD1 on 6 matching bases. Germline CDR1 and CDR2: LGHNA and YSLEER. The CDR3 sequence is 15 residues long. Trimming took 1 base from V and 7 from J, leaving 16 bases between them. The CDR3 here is CASSQVGGGGRGYTF. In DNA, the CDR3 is TGCGCCAGCAGCCAAGTGGGCGGGGGCGGACGTGGCTACACCTTC.

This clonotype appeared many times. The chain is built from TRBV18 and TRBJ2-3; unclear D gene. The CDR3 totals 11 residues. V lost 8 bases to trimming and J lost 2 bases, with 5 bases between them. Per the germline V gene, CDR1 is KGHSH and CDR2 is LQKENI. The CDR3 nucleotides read TGTGCCAGCAGTCCCACAGATACGCAGTATTTT. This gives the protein CASSPTDTQYF.

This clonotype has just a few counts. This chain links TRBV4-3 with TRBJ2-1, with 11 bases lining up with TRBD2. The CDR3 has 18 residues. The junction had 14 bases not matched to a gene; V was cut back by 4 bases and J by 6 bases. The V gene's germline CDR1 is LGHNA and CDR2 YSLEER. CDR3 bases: TGCGCCAGCAGCCCCCGCGGGACTAGCGGACCCACGCTCAATGAGCAGTTCTTC. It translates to CASSPRGTSGPTLNEQFF.

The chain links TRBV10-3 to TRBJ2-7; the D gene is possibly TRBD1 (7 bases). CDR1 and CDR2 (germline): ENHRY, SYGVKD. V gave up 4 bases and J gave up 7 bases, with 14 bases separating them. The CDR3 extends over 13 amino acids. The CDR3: CAISVEGAREQYF. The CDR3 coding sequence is TGTGCCATCAGTGTGGAGGGGGCGAGGGAGCAGTACTTC.

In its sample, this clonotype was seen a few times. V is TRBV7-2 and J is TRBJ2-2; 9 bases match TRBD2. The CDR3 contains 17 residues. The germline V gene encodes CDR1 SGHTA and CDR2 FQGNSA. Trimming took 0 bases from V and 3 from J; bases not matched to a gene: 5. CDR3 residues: CASSLALLAGYTGELFF. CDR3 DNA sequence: TGTGCCAGCAGCTTAGCTCTCCTAGCGGGATACACCGGGGAGCTGTTTTTT. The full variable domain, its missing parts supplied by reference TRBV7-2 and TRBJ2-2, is GAGVSQSPSNKVTEKGKDVELRCDPISGHTALYWYRQSLGQGLEFLIYFQGNSAPDKSGLPSDRFSAERTGGSVSTLTIQRTQQEDSAVYLCASSLALLAGYTGELFFGEGSRLTVL.